One sample yielded the 7 T cell receptor beta chains listed below, sequenced in a study of prognosis after radiotherapy for stage I lung cancer. The study amplified the TCR beta CDR3 region from genomic DNA. This amplification was carried out by two rounds of multiplex PCR. Round one of PCR was performed, and it used primers specific to each TRBV and TRBJ gene. Each CDR3 protein gets one entry after TCRdb re-called the multiplex PCR reads with MiXCR. The data show roughly 13,000 distinct CDR3 sequences, with about half seen just once and roughly 40% held by the top ten. The sequenced sample was PBMCs, obtained before or after stereotactic body radiation therapy (not recorded which). The source of these receptors is a donor over 45 with non-small cell lung cancer.

This clonotype occurred once. The chain joins TRBV12-3 or TRBV12-4 to TRBJ2-1, with TRBD1 matching 9 bases. V was clipped by 6 bases and J by 6 bases; unmatched bases: 3. The CDR3 totals 13 residues. CDR3 sequence reads: CASRTGGLNEQFF. The CDR3 DNA reads as TGTGCCAGCAGGACAGGGGGGCTCAATGAGCAGTTCTTC.

About this clonotype itself: At one end, the junction sequence differs from germline, possibly due to a read error. The rearrangement links TRBV20-1 to TRBJ2-7, with 9 bases aligning to TRBD2. CDR1 is DFQATT and CDR2 is SNEGSKA in the germline V gene (reference sequence). CDR3 length equals 14 residues. The DNA for the CDR3 is TGCAGTGCTAAACGTATGGGACTAGCTTACGATCAGTACTTC. Translation gives CSAKRMGLAYDQYF.

There are many counts of this clonotype. The chain recombines TRBV5-4 with TRBJ2-5, with TRBD1 matching 9 bases. Germline V gene data show CDR1 as SGHNT and CDR2 as YYREEE (reference sequence). V lost 0 bases, J lost 4 bases, and 4 bases stayed unmatched. The CDR3 length is 15 residues. The CDR3, as DNA: TGTGCCAGCAGCTTGGAGGGGACAGGGTTAGAGACCCAGTACTTC. Translating it yields CASSLEGTGLETQYF.

This clonotype was seen once. Only one base separates this from a far larger clonotype, so it likely reflects a read error. This chain connects TRBV6-2 or TRBV6-3 to TRBJ1-2, with 12 bases fitting TRBD1. There are 17 residues in the CDR3. With V trimmed by 5 bases and J by 5 bases, 12 bases remained unmatched. CDR1 is MNHEY and CDR2 is SVGEGT in the germline V gene. The CDR3 spells CASSDWDRGRGCYGYTF. The CDR3 bases are TGTGCCAGCAGTGACTGGGACAGGGGGCGCGGATGTTATGGCTACACCTTC.

This clonotype was seen ten or more times. The genes are TRBV9 and TRBJ2-3; 11 nucleotides align to TRBD2. After removal of 0 bases from V and 6 bases from J, the junction contained 9 bases not matched to a gene. Germline loops: CDR1 SGDLS, CDR2 YYNGEE. The CDR3 has 17 residues. Written as DNA, the CDR3 is TGTGCCAGCAGCGTAGGAGGGACTAGCGGAAACACGGATACGCAGTATTTT. Translation gives CASSVGGTSGNTDTQYF.

V gene TRBV6-1 combines with J gene TRBJ2-7; weak D call: TRBD1 (6 bases). Germline CDR1 MNHNS, CDR2 SASEGT. Trimming removed 5 bases at V and 13 bases at J, with 18 bases between. This CDR3 region has 12 residues. In nucleotides, the CDR3 is TGTGCCAGCAGTCAGGGGACGTACGAGCGCTACTTC. This gives the protein CASSQGTYERYF.

This chain joins TRBV6-2 or TRBV6-3 and TRBJ2-3; possibly TRBD1 for D (5 bases). Germline V CDR1 and CDR2: MNHEY, SVGEGT. This CDR3 region has 16 residues. V lost 5 bases and J lost 3, with 18 bases in between. The CDR3 region is CASSEGVGPKTDTQYF. The CDR3 DNA reads as TGTGCCAGCAGTGAAGGGGTAGGTCCTAAAACAGATACGCAGTATTTT.